The 20 T cell receptor beta chains in this list originate from one sample, sequenced in a study of OX40 agonist ivuxolimab in advanced cancers. Assay: immunoSEQ multiplex PCR; the TCRdb copy retains only in-frame clones and omits some. The data show 50,000 to 75,000 clones, about 83% seen once. The sequencing here drew on CD4+ or CD8+ T cells sorted from blood, taken in a trial of the OX40 agonist ivuxolimab. The receptor set was obtained from an adult with an advanced solid tumor such as melanoma, head and neck, liver or kidney cancer.

The table lists this clone with a count of one. The rearrangement links TRBV15 to TRBJ1-2, with D perhaps matching TRBD1 (5 bases). Germline assignment: CDR1 LNHNV and CDR2 YYDKDF (reference sequence). The CDR3 covers 17 residues. V was trimmed by 0 bases and J by 2 bases, leaving 16 bases between them. The CDR3 loop reads CATSRDRGGPGNYGYTF. The CDR3 nucleotides read TGTGCCACCAGCAGAGACCGGGGAGGCCCAGGGAACTATGGCTACACCTTC.

This clone was seen a few times. Here the CDR3 reads CASSPAGGSTGELFF. The CDR3 nucleotides are TGTGCCAGCAGCCCAGCGGGAGGATCAACCGGGGAGCTGTTTTTT. J is TRBJ2-2 and V is TRBV6-5, with TRBD2 matching over 9 bases. V lost 6 bases to trimming and J lost 5 bases; unmatched junction nucleotides: 7. In germline, CDR1 is MNHEY, CDR2 SVGAGI. CDR3 length: 15 amino acids.

The chain carries TRBV4-2 and TRBJ2-5, with D possibly matching TRBD2 (5 bases). The germline V gene encodes CDR1 LGHNA and CDR2 YNFKEQ. This CDR3 comprises 14 residues. V lost 1 base, J lost 0 bases, and 6 bases lay in between. This CDR3 reads CASSQAGYQETQYF. DNA for the CDR3: TGTGCCAGCAGCCAAGCGGGGTACCAAGAGACCCAGTACTTC.

The gene calls are TRBV5-1 and TRBJ1-2; D might be TRBD1 (6 bases). V lost 3 bases and J lost 1, with 10 bases in between. The CDR3 sequence is 14 residues long. CDR1 and CDR2 (germline): SGHRS, YFSETQ. The CDR3 sequence is CASSSQGGNYGYTF. In DNA, the CDR3 is TGCGCCAGCAGCTCACAGGGTGGTAACTATGGCTACACCTTC.

The chain has TRBV11-3 and TRBJ2-4; D unclear. Germline V gene data show CDR1 as SGHNT and CDR2 as YENEEA. This CDR3 is built from 12 residues. The ends were cut back, 4 bases at V and 10 bases at J, with 11 bases in the middle. The CDR3 sequence: CASSSLVGIQYF. The DNA for the CDR3 is TGTGCCAGCAGCTCCCTGGTAGGGATTCAGTACTTC.

This chain links TRBV6-6 with TRBJ2-3; 13 bases align to TRBD2. The ends lost 10 bases at V and 0 bases at J; junction bases unmatched: 7. CDR3 length equals 16 residues. Germline values: CDR1 MNHNY, CDR2 SVGAGI (reference sequence). CDR3 protein: CATWTSGGLSTDTQYF. CDR3 in DNA: TGTGCCACCTGGACTAGCGGGGGCCTCAGCACAGATACGCAGTATTTT.

In this sample, this clone turned up once. This sequence joins TRBV4-2 and TRBJ2-3; TRBD2 agrees at 8 bases. Losses at the gene ends were 0 bases for V and 1 base for J; bases not matched to a gene: 6. Germline values: CDR1 LGHNA, CDR2 YNFKEQ. CDR3 size: 17 residues. The CDR3 loop reads CASSQDQRGFGTDTQYF. As DNA, the CDR3 is TGTGCCAGCAGCCAAGATCAGCGGGGGTTCGGCACAGATACGCAGTATTTT.

The J gene is TRBJ2-7, the V gene TRBV11-2; 7 nucleotides line up with TRBD1. This CDR3 spans 18 amino acids. After removal of 1 base from V and 1 base from J, the junction contained 13 bases not matched to a gene. CDR1 and CDR2 (germline): SGHAT, FQNNGV. The CDR3 spells CASSLAWGTGQRSYEQYF. In nucleotides, the CDR3 is TGTGCCAGCAGCTTAGCTTGGGGAACGGGACAGCGGTCCTACGAGCAGTACTTC. The full variable domain, rest sourced from reference TRBV11-2 and TRBJ2-7, is EAGVAQSPRYKIIEKRQSVAFWCNPISGHATLYWYQQILGQGPKLLIQFQNNGVVDDSQLPKDRFSAERLKGVDSTLKIQPAKLEDSAVYLCASSLAWGTGQRSYEQYFGPGTRLTVT.

The chain has TRBV9 and TRBJ2-5, with D tentatively TRBD2 (7 bases). The CDR3 runs to 17 residues. In germline, CDR1 is SGDLS, CDR2 YYNGEE. The V end was cut by 1 base, the J end by 5 bases, with 21 bases between. CDR3: CASSVLSSGGALETQYF. Here the CDR3 DNA reads TGTGCCAGCAGCGTATTATCTAGTGGGGGGGCTTTGGAGACCCAGTACTTC.

The chain combines TRBV2 with TRBJ2-2; TRBD2 aligns across 12 bases. In germline, CDR1 is SNHLY, CDR2 FYNNEI. CDR3 length: 15 residues. Losses at the gene ends were 6 bases for V and 5 bases for J; bases not matched to a gene: 4. In DNA, the CDR3 is TGTGCCAGCAGCGAGACTAGCGGGGGTACCGGGGAGCTGTTTTTT. It specifies CASSETSGGTGELFF.

The V call is TRBV6-5, the J call TRBJ2-7; either TRBD1 or TRBD2 may supply D (5 bases each). CDR3 length: 15 amino acids. Trimming shortened V by 6 bases and J by 3 bases, and 18 bases separated the two germline ends. Germline V gives CDR1 MNHEY, CDR2 SVGAGI. The CDR3: CASSPPGRLFYEQYF. The CDR3 nucleotides read TGTGCCAGCAGCCCCCCGGGACGGTTATTCTACGAGCAGTACTTC.

V usage is TRBV6-5 and J usage is TRBJ1-5; D gene unclear. CDR3 length: 13 amino acids. V was clipped by 6 bases and J by 5 bases, with 11 bases between them. Germline V lookup: CDR1 MNHEY, CDR2 SVGAGI. Here the CDR3 DNA reads TGTGCCAGCAGGATGGGAAATTATCAGCCCCAGCATTTT. Protein sequence: CASRMGNYQPQHF.

This clone was found once. V and J are TRBV11-3 and TRBJ2-1; 9 nucleotides agree with TRBD1. CDR1 SGHNT and CDR2 YENEEA come from the germline V gene. This CDR3 has 15 amino acids. The ends lost 1 base at V and 5 bases at J; junction bases unmatched: 3. Written as DNA, the CDR3 is TGTGCCAGCAGCTTAGGCTGGACAGGGGACAATGAGCAGTTCTTC. This encodes CASSLGWTGDNEQFF.

The chain joins TRBV19 to TRBJ1-5; possible D gene TRBD1, 5 bases. V gave up 3 bases and J gave up 7 bases, with 10 bases separating them. Germline V gene data show CDR1 as LNHDA and CDR2 as SQIVND (reference sequence). This CDR3 contains 13 residues. The CDR3 is CASSMGGLQPQHF. The CDR3 nucleotides read TGTGCCAGTAGTATGGGGGGATTACAGCCCCAGCATTTT.

This clone was seen a few times. The chain couples TRBV7-2 to TRBJ2-7; D might be TRBD1 (6 bases). CDR1 SGHTA and CDR2 FQGNSA come from the germline V gene. V shed 3 bases and J shed 0 bases, with 12 bases lying between them. The CDR3 sequence is 15 residues long. Here the CDR3 reads CASSFWDILSYEQYF. The DNA for the CDR3 is TGTGCCAGCAGCTTTTGGGACATCCTCTCCTACGAGCAGTACTTC.

The chain couples TRBV7-9 to TRBJ1-2; the D is unclear. This CDR3 contains 12 residues. Germline CDR1 is SEHNR and CDR2 is FQNEAQ (reference sequence). Trimming took 5 bases from V and 8 from J, leaving 12 bases between them. CDR3 nucleotide sequence: TGTGCCAGCAGCCCGACGAAAAGCGGCTACACCTTC. It translates to CASSPTKSGYTF.

This chain links TRBV5-5 with TRBJ2-3; TRBD1 agrees at 7 bases. The CDR3 length is 14 residues. The V segment lost 4 bases and the J segment 6 bases; nucleotides outside the gene matches: 8. From germline, CDR1 is SGHKS and CDR2 YYEKEE (reference sequence). The CDR3 DNA is TGTGCCAGCAGCACCTCGACAGGGCGGGATACGCAGTATTTT. Translating gives CASSTSTGRDTQYF.

The chain recombines TRBV6-5 with TRBJ1-6; D is perhaps TRBD1 (5 bases). The CDR3 length is 15 residues. Looked up from germline, CDR1 is MNHEY and CDR2 is SVGAGI. Between the trimmed V and J ends, which lost 2 bases and 6 bases, there was a span of 11 bases. The CDR3 is CASSYRGRRNSPLHF. The CDR3 DNA sequence: TGTGCCAGCAGTTACCGGGGGAGGCGTAATTCACCCCTCCACTTT.

V and J are TRBV9 and TRBJ2-2; TRBD2 matches 7 bases. CDR1 and CDR2 (germline): SGDLS, YYNGEE. V shed 0 bases, J shed 5 bases, and the junction held 1 base outside the gene matches. This CDR3 contains 14 residues. CDR3 nucleotides: TGTGCCAGCAGCGTAGTTAGCGGGACCGGGGAGCTGTTTTTT. As protein: CASSVVSGTGELFF.

This clone was seen a few times. This chain joins TRBV4-1 and TRBJ2-1, with unresolved D. Germline lookup yields CDR1 MGHRA and CDR2 YSYEKL. This CDR3 is 14 amino acids long. V was shortened by 1 base and J by 8 bases, with 12 bases between the two germline ends. The CDR3: CASSQGIQFDEQFF. The CDR3 DNA sequence: TGCGCCAGCAGCCAAGGTATACAGTTCGATGAGCAGTTCTTC.